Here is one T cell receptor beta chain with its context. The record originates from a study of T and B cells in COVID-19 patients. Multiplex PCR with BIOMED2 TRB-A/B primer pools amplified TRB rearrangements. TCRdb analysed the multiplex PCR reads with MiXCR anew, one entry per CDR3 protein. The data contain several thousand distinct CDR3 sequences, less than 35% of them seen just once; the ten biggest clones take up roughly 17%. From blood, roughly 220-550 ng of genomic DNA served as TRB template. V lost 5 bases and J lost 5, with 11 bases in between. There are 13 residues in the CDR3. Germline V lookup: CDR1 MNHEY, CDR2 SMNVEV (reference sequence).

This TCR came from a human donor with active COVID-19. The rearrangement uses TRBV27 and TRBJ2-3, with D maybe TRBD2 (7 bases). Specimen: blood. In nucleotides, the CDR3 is TGTGCCAGCAGTAGGGGGGGGGGAGATACGCAGTATTTT. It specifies CASSRGGGDTQYF.